This T cell receptor (beta chain) derives from a study of blood T cell repertoires in COVID-19 (TCRdb year 2020). In terms of the full investigation: The collaborator samples originated in the United States, Italy and Spain and spanned the acute and convalescent phases of COVID-19. The material from the prospective study consisted of cDNA or gDNA derived from T cells, B-cell-depleted T cells, or PBMCs. The samples were drawn from two sources: the first 160 participants of the ongoing ImmuneRACE study, and 1,254 subjects contributed by 6 global collaborators. The dataset comprised deeply sampled blood TCRbeta repertoires from subjects exposed to, actively infected with, or recovered from COVID-19. Where available, HLA class I and class II types were taken from metadata supplied by the sample provider and were not determined by assay-based typing. A freely available public database, intended as a resource for researchers studying the immune response to SARS-CoV-2, is where the repertoires were released. A de-identified subject ID, COVID-19 status, age in years and sex were almost always included in the sample metadata. The full study reports these points: Clinical and demographic metadata were provided uncurated, with the amount varying by source and participant.

On this clone: Its antigen is currently not known. Per-base quality was not reported, and no clone a single base away is much larger than it.

TCRbeta CDR3 regions were amplified from genomic DNA using the immunoSEQ Assay, a bias-controlled multiplex PCR. On the authors' methods: The number of nucleated cells in each sample was estimated by amplification of reference gene primers within the assay. To quantify the absolute abundance of each unique TCRbeta CDR3 rearrangement, sequence reads were collapsed and filtered. For each sample, productive Simpson clonality was calculated as the square root of Simpson's diversity index over productive rearrangements. Drawn from immuneACCESS, this table holds only the in-frame rearrangements with V and J called that TCRdb kept. Clones are partly lost; checked studies trace under half to an unresolved V gene and leave the rest unexplained. The V and J calls and clone size are taken from that table; D and trimming were inferred from the DNA. This sample is represented by about 80,000 clones; roughly four fifths of them were singletons. The top ten clones comprise approximately 39% of the sample.

Reading from cysteine to phenylalanine, the CDR3 counts 13 amino acids. Only the CDR3 DNA is retained, 39 bases long and in frame from the first base. CDR1 and CDR2 are read off the germline V gene (reference sequence) as LGHDT and YNNKEL. V is shortened by 0 bases, J by 4 bases, and the region joining them spans 4 bases. The collaborating institutions used their own protocols to collect whole blood in K2EDTA tubes. For TCRbeta analysis, collaborators shipped samples in one of three forms: frozen whole blood, isolated PBMCs, or DNA extracted from either of those sample types. The chain is assembled from TRBV3-1 (or the pseudogene TRBV3-2) and TRBJ1-5; no D gene call is confident. Sequencing input: peripheral blood. The receptor comes from a woman in her seventies with acute or convalescent COVID-19. The CDR3 sequence is CASSQDSNQPQHF. The bases read TGTGCCAGCAGCCAAGACTCTAATCAGCCCCAGCATTTT.